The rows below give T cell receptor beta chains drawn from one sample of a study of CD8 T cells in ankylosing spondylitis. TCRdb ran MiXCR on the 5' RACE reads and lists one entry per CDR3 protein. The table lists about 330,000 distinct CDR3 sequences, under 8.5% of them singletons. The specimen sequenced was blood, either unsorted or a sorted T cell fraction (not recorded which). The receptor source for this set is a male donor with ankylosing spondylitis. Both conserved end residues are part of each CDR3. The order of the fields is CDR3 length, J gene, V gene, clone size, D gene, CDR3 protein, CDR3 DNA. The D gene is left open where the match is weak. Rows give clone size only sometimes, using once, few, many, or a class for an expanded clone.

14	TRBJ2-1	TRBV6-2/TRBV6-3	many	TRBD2	CASRLSGSYNEQFF	TGTGCCAGCCGGCTTAGCGGGAGTTACAATGAGCAGTTCTTC
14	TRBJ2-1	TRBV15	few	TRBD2	CATSRDRLAGGQFF	TGTGCCACCAGCAGAGATCGACTAGCGGGAGGTCAGTTCTTC
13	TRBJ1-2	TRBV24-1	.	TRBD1	CATRDRGAYGYTF	TGTGCCACCCGGGACAGGGGAGCCTATGGCTACACCTTC
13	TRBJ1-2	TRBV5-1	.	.	CASSLMTNYGYTF	TGCGCCAGCAGCTTGATGACTAACTATGGCTACACCTTC
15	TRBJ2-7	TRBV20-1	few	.	CSASRNGRESGEQYF	TGCAGTGCTTCCAGAAACGGACGGGAATCGGGCGAGCAGTACTTC
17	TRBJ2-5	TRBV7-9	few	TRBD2	CASSLPGTSGSEETQYF	TGTGCCAGCAGCCTCCCCGGAACTAGCGGGAGTGAAGAGACCCAGTACTTC
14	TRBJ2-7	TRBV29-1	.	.	CSVEVNGHSYEQYF	TGCAGCGTTGAAGTGAACGGGCACTCCTACGAGCAGTACTTC
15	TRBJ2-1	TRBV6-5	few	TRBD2	CASSYSRGRNNEQFF	TGTGCCAGCAGTTACTCGCGCGGGAGGAACAATGAGCAGTTCTTC
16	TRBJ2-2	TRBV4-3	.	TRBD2	CASSRTSGRAYGELFF	TGCGCCAGCAGCCGCACTAGCGGGAGGGCCTACGGGGAGCTGTTTTTT
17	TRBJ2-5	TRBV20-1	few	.	CSVDLLKAGGRGETQYF	TGCAGTGTGGACCTCCTCAAGGCGGGAGGCAGGGGGGAGACCCAGTACTTC
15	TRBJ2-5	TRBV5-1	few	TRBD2	CASSRASGSGETQYF	TGCGCCAGCAGCCGTGCTAGCGGGAGCGGAGAGACCCAGTACTTC
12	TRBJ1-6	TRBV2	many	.	CASSQQYPPLHF	TGTGCCAGCAGTCAACAGTATCCACCCCTCCACTTT
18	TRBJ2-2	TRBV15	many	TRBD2	CATSRDLAGGSNTGELFF	TGTGCCACCAGCAGAGATCTAGCGGGGGGATCGAACACCGGGGAGCTGTTTTTT
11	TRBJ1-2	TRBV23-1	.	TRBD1	CASSQGQSSPF	TGCGCCAGCAGCCAGGGACAGAGTTCGCCCTTC
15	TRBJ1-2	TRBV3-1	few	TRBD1	CASSSDRGRGYGYTF	TGTGCCAGCAGCTCAGACAGGGGGCGCGGCTATGGCTACACCTTC
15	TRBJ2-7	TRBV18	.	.	CASSPTAEVGAEQYF	TGTGCCAGCTCACCAACGGCAGAAGTAGGGGCTGAGCAGTACTTC
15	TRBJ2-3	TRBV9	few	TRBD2	CASSARTSGTDTQYF	TGTGCCAGCAGCGCCCGGACTAGCGGAACAGATACGCAGTATTTT
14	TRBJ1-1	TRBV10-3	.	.	CAISADIANTEAFF	TGTGCCATCAGTGCCGACATTGCGAACACTGAAGCTTTCTTT
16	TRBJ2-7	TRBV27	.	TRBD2	CASSLLAAGLGYEQYF	TGTGCCAGCAGTTTACTCGCTGCGGGACTAGGCTACGAGCAGTACTTC
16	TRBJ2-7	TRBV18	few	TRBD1	CASSPYGDRASYEQYF	TGTGCCAGCTCACCATACGGGGACAGGGCGTCCTACGAGCAGTACTTC
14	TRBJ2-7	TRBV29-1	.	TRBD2	CSVAWPSGSYEQYF	TGCAGCGTTGCTTGGCCTAGCGGATCCTACGAGCAGTACTTC
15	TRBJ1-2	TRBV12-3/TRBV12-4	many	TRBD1	CASSSFGQGQDGYTF	TGTGCCAGCAGTTCTTTCGGACAGGGGCAGGACGGCTACACCTTC
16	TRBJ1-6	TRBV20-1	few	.	CSARDLARTYNSPLHF	TGCAGTGCTAGAGATCTTGCCAGGACCTATAATTCACCCCTCCACTTT
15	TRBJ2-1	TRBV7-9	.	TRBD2	CASSLKREARNEQFF	TGTGCCAGCAGCTTAAAGCGGGAGGCCCGAAATGAGCAGTTCTTC
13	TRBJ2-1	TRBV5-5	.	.	CASSFIGWGEQFF	TGTGCCAGCAGCTTTATAGGGTGGGGTGAGCAGTTCTTC
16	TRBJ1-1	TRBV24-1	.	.	CATSDNGATMNTEAFF	TGTGCCACCAGTGATAACGGAGCTACGATGAACACTGAAGCTTTCTTT
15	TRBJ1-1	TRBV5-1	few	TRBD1	CASSRDSGGITEAFF	TGCGCCAGCAGCAGGGACTCAGGGGGAATCACTGAAGCTTTCTTT
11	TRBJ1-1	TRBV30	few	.	CAWSVRVGAFF	TGTGCCTGGAGTGTAAGGGTAGGAGCTTTCTTT
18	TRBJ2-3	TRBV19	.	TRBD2	CASSILGAAGVAPDTQYF	TGTGCCAGTAGTATTTTGGGAGCAGCGGGAGTGGCCCCAGATACGCAGTATTTT
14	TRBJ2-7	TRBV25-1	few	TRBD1	CASSVTGERGEQYF	TGTGCCAGCAGCGTGACAGGGGAGAGGGGGGAGCAGTACTTC
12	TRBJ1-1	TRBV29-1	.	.	CSVQTVSAEAFF	TGCAGCGTCCAAACGGTAAGCGCTGAAGCTTTCTTT
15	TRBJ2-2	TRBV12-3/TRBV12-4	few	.	CASTIHSPNPGELFF	TGTGCCAGCACCATACACTCACCGAACCCCGGGGAGCTGTTTTTT
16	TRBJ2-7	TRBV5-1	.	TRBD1	CASSLGPGQVTYEQYF	TGCGCCAGCAGCTTGGGGCCGGGACAGGTTACCTACGAGCAGTACTTC
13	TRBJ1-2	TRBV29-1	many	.	CSVDRGFSYGYTF	TGCAGCGTTGATCGAGGGTTCAGCTATGGCTACACCTTC
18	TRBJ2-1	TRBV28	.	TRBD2	CASSAPGLAGGAYNEQFF	TGTGCCAGCAGTGCCCCGGGACTAGCGGGAGGCGCCTACAATGAGCAGTTCTTC
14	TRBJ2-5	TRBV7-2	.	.	CASSRGLVVETQYF	TGTGCCAGCAGCCGAGGGCTCGTAGTGGAGACCCAGTACTTC
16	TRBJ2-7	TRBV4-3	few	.	CASSRDWGGDSYEQYF	TGCGCCAGCAGCCGAGACTGGGGCGGGGATTCCTACGAGCAGTACTTC
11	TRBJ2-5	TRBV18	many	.	CASSPGETQYF	TGTGCCAGCTCACCGGGAGAGACCCAGTACTTC
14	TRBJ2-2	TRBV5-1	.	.	CASSLVQGPGELFF	TGCGCCAGCAGTTTGGTACAGGGACCCGGGGAGCTGTTTTTT
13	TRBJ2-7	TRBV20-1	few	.	CSAYRASFSEQYF	TGCAGTGCTTACCGGGCCAGCTTTTCCGAGCAGTACTTC
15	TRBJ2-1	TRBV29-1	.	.	CSDLRSRDVFSEQFF	TGCAGCGACTTGAGGAGTAGGGATGTATTTTCTGAGCAGTTCTTC
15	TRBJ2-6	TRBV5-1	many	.	CASSLLGSGANVLTF	TGCGCCAGCAGCTTGTTGGGGTCTGGGGCCAACGTCCTGACTTTC
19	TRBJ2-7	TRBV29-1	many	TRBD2	CSVGGPKGLAGVWNYEQYF	TGCAGCGTGGGGGGACCCAAGGGACTAGCGGGAGTCTGGAACTACGAGCAGTACTTC
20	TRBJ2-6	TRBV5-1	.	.	CASSSILRGRLSSGANVLTF	TGCGCCAGCAGCTCCATTTTAAGGGGCCGACTCAGCTCTGGGGCCAACGTCCTGACTTTC
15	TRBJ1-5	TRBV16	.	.	CASSQFSGPNQPQHF	TGTGCCAGCAGCCAATTTTCGGGGCCTAATCAGCCCCAGCATTTT
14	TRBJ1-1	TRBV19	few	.	CASSIADMNTEAFF	TGTGCCAGTAGTATAGCAGATATGAACACTGAAGCTTTCTTT
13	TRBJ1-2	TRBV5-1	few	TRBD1	CASTPTGTTGYTF	TGCGCCAGCACCCCGACAGGGACGACGGGCTACACCTTC
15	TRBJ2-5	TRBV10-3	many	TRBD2	CAISGTSGQQETQYF	TGTGCCATCAGTGGGACTAGCGGCCAACAAGAGACCCAGTACTTC
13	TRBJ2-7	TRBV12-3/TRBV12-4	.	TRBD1	CASRMTGIYEQYF	TGTGCCAGCAGGATGACAGGGATTTACGAGCAGTACTTC
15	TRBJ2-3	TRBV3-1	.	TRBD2	CASSEGSGSSDTQYF	TGTGCCAGCAGTGAGGGGAGCGGGAGCTCAGATACGCAGTATTTT
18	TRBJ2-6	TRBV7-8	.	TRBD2	CASSLSGLDFSGANVLTF	TGTGCCAGCAGCTTATCAGGACTAGACTTCTCTGGGGCCAACGTCCTGACTTTC
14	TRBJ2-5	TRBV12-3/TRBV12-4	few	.	CASSFVPGQETQYF	TGTGCCAGCAGTTTCGTCCCCGGGCAGGAGACCCAGTACTTC
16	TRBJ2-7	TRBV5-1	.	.	CASSLGAGRGSYEQYF	TGCGCCAGCAGCTTGGGGGCAGGACGGGGATCCTACGAGCAGTACTTC
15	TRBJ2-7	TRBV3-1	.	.	CASSQGAASSYEQYF	TGTGCCAGCAGCCAAGGTGCGGCCAGCTCCTACGAGCAGTACTTC
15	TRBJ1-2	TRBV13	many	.	CASSSYGGIAYGYTF	TGTGCCAGCAGCTCGTATGGGGGGATTGCCTATGGCTACACCTTC
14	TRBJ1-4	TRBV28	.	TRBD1	CASRSTGEGEKLFF	TGTGCCAGCAGGAGTACAGGGGAAGGTGAAAAACTGTTTTTT
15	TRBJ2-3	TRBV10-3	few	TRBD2	CAISEFAGDADTQYF	TGTGCCATCAGTGAGTTCGCGGGAGATGCAGATACGCAGTATTTT